This TCR beta chain stems from a study of blood T cell repertoires in COVID-19. Study context: The United States, Italy and Spain were the sources of the acute and convalescent COVID-19 samples.

The table came from immunoSEQ multiplex PCR; TCRdb's copy has only in-frame clones and leaves some out. The table records 210,000 or so clones, about four fifths of them present only once. Germline assignment: CDR1 MNHNS and CDR2 SASEGT. This CDR3 region has 16 residues. V dropped 5 bases and J dropped 0; count of bases not matched to a gene: 6. V and J are TRBV6-1 and TRBJ2-3; TRBD2 matches at 9 bases. This clonotype was obtained from a woman in her fifties or sixties with active or convalescent COVID-19. The sample comprised peripheral blood. CDR3 residues: CASSQGLATSTDTQYF. DNA for the CDR3: TGTGCCAGCAGTCAAGGACTAGCGACTAGCACAGATACGCAGTATTTT.